The entry below describes one T cell receptor (beta chain). The repertoire was sequenced with immunoSEQ multiplex PCR; TCRdb's copy has only in-frame clones and lacks some. The repertoire holds about 88,000 clones, with about 85% as singletons. This specimen belongs to a study of OX40 agonist ivuxolimab in advanced cancers. The V gene's germline CDR1 is SGHRS and CDR2 YFSETQ. This CDR3 is built from 15 residues. The V and J ends lost 3 bases and 8 bases respectively, with 17 bases between them. The rearrangement links TRBV5-1 to TRBJ1-4; TRBD1 is a possible D gene (6 bases). The specimen was CD4+ or CD8+ T cells sorted from blood, collected in a trial of the OX40 agonist ivuxolimab. This receptor was identified in an adult with an advanced solid tumor such as melanoma, head and neck, liver or kidney cancer. For the CDR3, the DNA is TGCGCCAGCAGCTCTTTAGAGGACAGTGGCGAAAAACTGTTTTTT. This codes for CASSSLEDSGEKLFF.